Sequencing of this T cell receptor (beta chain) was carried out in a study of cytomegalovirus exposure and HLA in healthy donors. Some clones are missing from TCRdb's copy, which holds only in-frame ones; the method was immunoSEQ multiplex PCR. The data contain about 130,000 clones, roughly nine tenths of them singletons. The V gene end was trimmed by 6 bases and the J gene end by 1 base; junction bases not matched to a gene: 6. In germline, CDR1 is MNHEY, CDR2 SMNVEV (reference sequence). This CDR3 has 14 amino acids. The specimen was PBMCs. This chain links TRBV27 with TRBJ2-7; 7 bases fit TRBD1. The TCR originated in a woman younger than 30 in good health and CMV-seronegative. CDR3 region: CASSPGQASYEQYF. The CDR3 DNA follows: TGTGCCAGCAGCCCTGGACAGGCGTCCTACGAGCAGTACTTC.